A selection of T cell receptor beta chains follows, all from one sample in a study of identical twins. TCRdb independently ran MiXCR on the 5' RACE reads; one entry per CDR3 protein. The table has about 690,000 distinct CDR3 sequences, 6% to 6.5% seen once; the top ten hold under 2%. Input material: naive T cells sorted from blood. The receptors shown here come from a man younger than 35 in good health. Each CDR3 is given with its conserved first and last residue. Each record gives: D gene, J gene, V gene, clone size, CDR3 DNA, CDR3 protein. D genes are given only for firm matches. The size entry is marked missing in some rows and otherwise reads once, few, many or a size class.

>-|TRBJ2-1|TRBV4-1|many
TGCGCCAGCAGCCAAGAGGGCCTTCACCTGGGCAATGAGCAGTTCTTC
CASSQEGLHLGNEQFF
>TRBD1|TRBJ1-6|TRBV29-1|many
TGCAGCGTGGCAAGACAGGGGGTCTCCTATAATTCACCCCTCCACTTT
CSVARQGVSYNSPLHF
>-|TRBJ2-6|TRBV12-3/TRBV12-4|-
TGTGCCAGCGGCAGCCGATCTGGGGCCAACGTCCTGACTTTC
CASGSRSGANVLTF
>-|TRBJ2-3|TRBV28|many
TGTGCCGTAGCCCAACAAGATACGCAGTATTTT
CAVAQQDTQYF
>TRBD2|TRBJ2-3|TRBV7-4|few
TGTGCCAGCAGCTTAGCTCGCGGGAGCAGCACAGATACGCAGTATTTT
CASSLARGSSTDTQYF
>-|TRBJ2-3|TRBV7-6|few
TGTGCCAGCAGCCAACCCCGGGCGACAGGAGGCCGTAAGAGCACAGATACGCAGTATTTT
CASSQPRATGGRKSTDTQYF
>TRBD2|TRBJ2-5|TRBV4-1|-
TGCGCCAGCAGCCAAGATCTTGTCGGACTAGCGCAAGAGACCCAGTACTTC
CASSQDLVGLAQETQYF
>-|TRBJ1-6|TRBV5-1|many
TGCGCCAGCAGTTCCGGTACTAACTCCTATAATTCACCCCTCCACTTT
CASSSGTNSYNSPLHF
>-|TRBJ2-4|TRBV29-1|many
TGCAGCTCGCGGGACTCCGTAGCCAAAAACATTCAGTACTTC
CSSRDSVAKNIQYF
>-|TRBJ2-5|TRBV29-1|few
TGCAGCGTTGTTCAGGACGGATCAGAGACCCAGTACTTC
CSVVQDGSETQYF
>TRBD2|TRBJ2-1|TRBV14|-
TGTGCCAGCAGCCAGATCGGGACTAGGCCGCTCTTC
CASSQIGTRPLF
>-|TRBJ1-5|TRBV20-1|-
TGCAGTGCTAAGGGTACTAGCAATCAGCCCCAGCATTTT
CSAKGTSNQPQHF
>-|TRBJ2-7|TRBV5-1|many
TGCGCCAGCAGCTTGGTCGTCACCTCCTACGAGCAGTACTTC
CASSLVVTSYEQYF
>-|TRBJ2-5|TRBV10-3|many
TGTGCCATCAGTGAGTCGACAGGGAGGGGCTTGGAGACCCAGTACTTC
CAISESTGRGLETQYF
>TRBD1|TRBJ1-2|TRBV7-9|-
TGTGCCAGCAGCCTCGGACAGGGGTGGAATGGCTACACCTTC
CASSLGQGWNGYTF